Listed below are T cell receptor beta chains from one sample, sequenced in a study of cytomegalovirus exposure and HLA in healthy donors. TCRdb keeps only in-frame clones here, not all; method: immunoSEQ multiplex PCR. The sample holds 120,000 or so clones, 72% seen once. The source material was PBMCs. The receptors derive from a man younger than 40 in good health and CMV-seronegative. CDR3s include the opening cysteine and the closing phenylalanine or tryptophan. The order of the fields is D gene, clone size, J gene, V gene, CDR3 DNA, CDR3 protein. D genes are given only for firm matches. Size is stated for part of the rows, as once, few or many counts, or as a class when the clone is expanded.

TRBD1	-	TRBJ1-4	TRBV2	TGTGCCAGCAGTGATTCGGGACAGGGCGTGAAACTGTTTTTT	CASSDSGQGVKLFF
-	-	TRBJ1-2	TRBV5-4	TGTGCCAGCAACTATCGAGGGGGGGACGGTGGCTACACCTTC	CASNYRGGDGGYTF
TRBD1	-	TRBJ1-1	TRBV6-1	TGTGCCAGCAGTGCGCGGACAGGGACTGAAGCTTTCTTT	CASSARTGTEAFF
-	-	TRBJ2-1	TRBV21-1	TGTGCCAGCAGCAAAGTTAGGGACAGAAGCTCCTACAATGAGCAGTTCTTC	CASSKVRDRSSYNEQFF
-	-	TRBJ2-7	TRBV21-1	TGTGCCAGCAGCAAACTAGCGGGGGGCAGATACGAGCAGTACTTC	CASSKLAGGRYEQYF
TRBD2	-	TRBJ2-3	TRBV11-1	TGTGCCAGCAGCTCATACCGACTAGCAGATGATACGCAGTATTTT	CASSSYRLADDTQYF
-	-	TRBJ1-6	TRBV5-5	TGTGCCAGCAGCTTGTCCGGGTATAATTCACCCCTCCACTTT	CASSLSGYNSPLHF
-	once	TRBJ1-5	TRBV7-8	TGTGCCAGCAGCCCCCAAGGGAGACGGCAGCCCCAGCATTTT	CASSPQGRRQPQHF
TRBD1	-	TRBJ2-3	TRBV5-1	TGCGCCAGCAGCTTGACGGACAGGGAGTCGAATACGCAGTATTTT	CASSLTDRESNTQYF
TRBD1	-	TRBJ1-1	TRBV29-1	TGCAGCGTGATGACAGGGGGGACTGAAGCTTTCTTT	CSVMTGGTEAFF
-	-	TRBJ2-1	TRBV9	TGTGCCAGCAGCGTAGGGGGCGATGAGCAGTTCTTC	CASSVGGDEQFF
-	once	TRBJ2-1	TRBV2	TGTGCCAGCTGGGGGGAGGGCGGGACAGGCTACGATGAGCAGTTCTTC	CASWGEGGTGYDEQFF
-	-	TRBJ2-3	TRBV9	TGTGCCAGCAGCACCCGAACAGGGTACAGTGCAGATACGCAGTATTTT	CASSTRTGYSADTQYF
TRBD1	-	TRBJ2-7	TRBV18	TGTGCCAGCTCACCACTGGGACAGGACGGGGAGCAGTACTTC	CASSPLGQDGEQYF
-	-	TRBJ2-7	TRBV4-2	TGTGCCAGCAGCCAATCGGCGGACACCTCTACGAAGCAGTACTTC	CASSQSADTSTKQYF
-	-	TRBJ2-2	TRBV4-1	TGCGCCAGCAGCCCCGGGTCCTTCAACACCGGGGAGCTGTTTTTT	CASSPGSFNTGELFF
-	-	TRBJ2-5	TRBV5-1	TGCGCCAGCAGCTTGGGCAGTTTTCAAGAGACCCAGTACTTC	CASSLGSFQETQYF
-	-	TRBJ1-2	TRBV6-5	TGTGCCAGCAGTGATAGGGAGATAGGGAGCTACACCTTC	CASSDREIGSYTF
TRBD2	few	TRBJ2-2	TRBV5-1	TGCGCCAGCAGCTTACCTCCCGGGGGGGCCGGGGAGCTGTTTTTT	CASSLPPGGAGELFF
-	-	TRBJ2-3	TRBV10-3	TGTGCCATAACAGACGGGAATACGCAGTATTTT	CAITDGNTQYF
-	-	TRBJ2-2	TRBV4-1	TGCGCCAGCAGCCAATCAGAGGGATGGGACACCGGGGAGCTGTTTTTT	CASSQSEGWDTGELFF
-	-	TRBJ1-2	TRBV5-4	TGTGCCAGCAGCTTGGCCGGGGGGGGGACTCTGAGGGGCTACACCTTC	CASSLAGGGTLRGYTF
-	-	TRBJ2-7	TRBV7-9	TGTTCCAGCAGCTTAGGACTTTACGGGTTAACCTACGAGCAGTACTTC	CSSSLGLYGLTYEQYF
-	-	TRBJ2-7	TRBV6-1	TGTGCCAGCACCATGGACTGGAGTTCCTACGAGCAGTACTTC	CASTMDWSSYEQYF
TRBD2	-	TRBJ2-2	TRBV25-1	TGTGCCAGCAGTGTCTGGAGACCAGGGACTAGCGGACATGAGCTGTTTTTT	CASSVWRPGTSGHELFF
TRBD1	-	TRBJ1-5	TRBV2	TGTGCCAGCAGTGGGCAGGGGGCAGGGGGCAATCAGCCCCAGCATTTT	CASSGQGAGGNQPQHF
TRBD2	-	TRBJ2-3	TRBV2	TGTGCCAGCTCAGCTCTCAGCGGGGGCACAGATACGCAGTATTTT	CASSALSGGTDTQYF
-	few	TRBJ2-2	TRBV27	TGTGCCAGCAGTTTTCAGGGGCAAATTGCCGGGGAGCTGTTTTTT	CASSFQGQIAGELFF
TRBD1	-	TRBJ2-7	TRBV4-2	TGTGCCAGCAGCCAAACGGGACAGGGAAACTACGAGCAGTACTTC	CASSQTGQGNYEQYF
-	-	TRBJ2-2	TRBV6-4	TGTGCCAGCAGCGCCCGTCCGGGTTCCGGGGAGCTGTTTTTT	CASSARPGSGELFF
TRBD1	once	TRBJ1-1	TRBV7-9	TGTGCCAGCAGCTCGACAGGGGGAGAGACTGAAGCTTTCTTT	CASSSTGGETEAFF
-	few	TRBJ2-7	TRBV7-2	TGTGCCAGCAGCTTCCGGACAGCGACCTACGAGCAGTACTTC	CASSFRTATYEQYF
-	-	TRBJ2-4	TRBV4-1	TGCGCCAGCAGCCAAGACCGGGATGCCAAAAACATTCAGTACTTC	CASSQDRDAKNIQYF
-	few	TRBJ2-2	TRBV21-1	TGTGCCAGCAGGGGGTGGTATCTCTCTCGCCGGGATGCGAACACCGGGGAGCTGTTTTTT	CASRGWYLSRRDANTGELFF
TRBD2	once	TRBJ2-1	TRBV10-2	TGCGCCAGCCTCTTGCCTAGCGGGGGCGATGAGCAGTTCTTC	CASLLPSGGDEQFF
TRBD1	once	TRBJ1-4	TRBV7-9	TGTGCCAGCAGCTTAAGTTTTGGGCAGGGGGCCACGAGGGAAAAACTGTTTTTT	CASSLSFGQGATREKLFF
-	-	TRBJ1-1	TRBV5-1	TGCGCCAGCAGCCGGGGAGACTTATCGAACACTGAAGCTTTCTTT	CASSRGDLSNTEAFF
-	-	TRBJ1-6	TRBV5-6	TGTGCCAGCAGCTTGAGGGGCACTGATTCACCCCTCCACTTT	CASSLRGTDSPLHF
TRBD1	once	TRBJ1-2	TRBV4-1	TGCGCCAGCAGCCCCACCGGGACAGGGGGCGCGTATGGCTACACCTTC	CASSPTGTGGAYGYTF
-	few	TRBJ2-5	TRBV5-1	TGCGCCAGCAGCGATCCAGGAAAAGAGACCCAGTACTTC	CASSDPGKETQYF
TRBD1	few	TRBJ2-1	TRBV7-9	TGTGCCAGCAGCCAACGGGACAGGGGGAGATACAATGAGCAGTTCTTC	CASSQRDRGRYNEQFF